This TCR beta chain came from a study of blood T cell repertoires in COVID-19. Study information: PBMCs, B-cell-depleted T cells, or T cells provided the cDNA or gDNA that made up the material.

In the study's own analysis: Researchers report that nucleated cell counts were estimated from reference gene primer amplification. Here immunoSEQ multiplex PCR was the method, and the copy in TCRdb shows in-frame clones only, minus some. D and trimming were read from the DNA, whereas the V and J calls and clone size are those reported in that table. The sample lists 270,000 or so clones; roughly 84% were seen once. The V gene end was trimmed by 5 bases and the J gene end by 2 bases; junction bases not matched to a gene: 7. From germline, CDR1 is LNHDA and CDR2 SQIVND (reference sequence). CDR3 size: 16 residues.

This clonotype was sampled from a woman between 18 and 29 years old with acute or convalescent COVID-19. The rearrangement links TRBV19 to TRBJ2-2, with 8 positions matching TRBD1. Source material: peripheral blood. CDR3 in amino acids: CASSQRQGSNTGELFF. The CDR3 nucleotides are TGTGCCAGTAGTCAGAGACAGGGGTCTAACACCGGGGAGCTGTTTTTT.